Included here is one TCR beta chain sequence, with context. CDR1 is SEHNR and CDR2 is FQNEAQ in the germline V gene (reference sequence). The CDR3 sequence is 12 residues long. V was trimmed by 5 bases and J by 4 bases, leaving 8 bases between them. These data come from a study of blood T cell repertoires in COVID-19. Study-wide context: The samples span acute and convalescent COVID-19 from the United States, Italy and Spain. The analysed material was cDNA or gDNA that came from T cells, B-cell-depleted T cells, or PBMCs.

Under the authors' procedure: Estimation of nucleated cell counts was performed using reference gene primer amplification. Only in-frame clones appear in the TCRdb table, and some are missing; sequencing was by immunoSEQ multiplex PCR. V and J calls and clone size are those listed in that table; D and trimming were worked out from the DNA. The sample yields approximately 140,000 clones, more than 80% seen once. Sequencing was performed on peripheral blood. The TCR sequence derives from a woman older than 75 in a cohort sampled during active or convalescent COVID-19. The J gene is TRBJ1-1, the V gene TRBV7-9; D gene uncertain. CDR3 in amino acids: CASSRAGTEAFF. CDR3 nucleotides: TGTGCCAGCAGCCGCGCCGGCACTGAAGCTTTCTTT.